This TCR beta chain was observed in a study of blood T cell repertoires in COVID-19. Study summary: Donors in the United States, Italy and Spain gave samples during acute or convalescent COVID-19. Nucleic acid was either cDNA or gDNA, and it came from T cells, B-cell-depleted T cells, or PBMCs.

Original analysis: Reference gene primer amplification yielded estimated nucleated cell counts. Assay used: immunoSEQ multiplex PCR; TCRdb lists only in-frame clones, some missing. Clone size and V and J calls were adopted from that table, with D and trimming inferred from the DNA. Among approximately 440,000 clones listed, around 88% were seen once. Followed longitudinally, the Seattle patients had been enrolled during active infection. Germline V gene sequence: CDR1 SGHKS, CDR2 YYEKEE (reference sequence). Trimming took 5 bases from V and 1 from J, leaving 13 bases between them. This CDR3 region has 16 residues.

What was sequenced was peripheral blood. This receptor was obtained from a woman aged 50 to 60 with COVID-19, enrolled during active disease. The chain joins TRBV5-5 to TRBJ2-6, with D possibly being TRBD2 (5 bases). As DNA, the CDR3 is TGTGCCAGCAGTCCCATGTCGGGGTCTGGGGCCAACGTCCTGACTTTC. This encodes CASSPMSGSGANVLTF.